Shown below are 5 T cell receptor beta chains from a single sample sequenced in a study of T cell responses to AZD1222 COVID-19 vaccine. This table comes from immunoSEQ multiplex PCR, and its TCRdb copy is limited to in-frame clones, with some not included. The data show about 78,000 clones, roughly 90% seen once. The sample in question was peripheral blood, obtained 28 days after the second AZD1222 dose. These receptor sequences come from an adult who received the AZD1222 COVID-19 vaccine.

The chain recombines TRBV4-1 with TRBJ1-4, with 7 bases matching TRBD1. The CDR3 has 13 residues. Germline CDR1 MGHRA, CDR2 YSYEKL. Germline trimming cut 3 bases from V and 8 bases from J; bases unmatched to any gene: 3. Here the CDR3 reads CASSQGQLEKLFF. DNA for the CDR3: TGCGCCAGCAGCCAGGGACAGCTAGAAAAACTGTTTTTT.

This chain links TRBV2 with TRBJ1-1; 7 positions match TRBD1. CDR3 length: 14 amino acids. V gave up 3 bases and J gave up 6 bases; unmatched junction bases: 7. CDR1 and CDR2 (germline): SNHLY, FYNNEI. The CDR3 reads CASSDRQGRAEAFF. CDR3 nucleotide sequence: TGTGCCAGCAGTGACAGACAGGGAAGGGCTGAAGCTTTCTTT.

This clone appeared a few times. The rearrangement uses TRBV12-3 or TRBV12-4 and TRBJ2-7; 9 nucleotides align to TRBD1. The CDR3 spans 13 residues. V lost 8 bases to trimming and J lost 3 bases; unmatched junction nucleotides: 5. The CDR3 DNA sequence: TGTGCCAGCGGGGACAGGGCCGGCTACGAGCAGTACTTC. Its protein is CASGDRAGYEQYF.

The chain joins TRBV7-9 to TRBJ2-7, with D uncertain. The CDR3 length is 15 residues. Between the trimmed V and J ends, which lost 5 bases and 3 bases, there was a span of 17 bases. Germline CDR1 SEHNR, CDR2 FQNEAQ (reference sequence). This CDR3 reads CASSERSTADYEQYF. CDR3 in DNA: TGTGCCAGCAGCGAAAGGAGCACAGCAGACTACGAGCAGTACTTC.

The chain joins TRBV7-9 to TRBJ2-4; perhaps TRBD1 as D (6 bases). Deletions cut 5 bases from V and 4 bases from J, with 18 bases between. The V gene's germline CDR1 is SEHNR and CDR2 FQNEAQ (reference sequence). The CDR3 runs to 16 residues. The CDR3 sequence: CASSPNRGWGKNIQYF. CDR3 nucleotides: TGTGCCAGCAGCCCTAATAGGGGGTGGGGGAAAAACATTCAGTACTTC.